These T cell receptor beta chains were read from a single sample in a study of blood T cell repertoires in COVID-19. Using immunoSEQ multiplex PCR, the repertoire was profiled, and TCRdb retains in-frame clones only, with some absent. The data hold around 330,000 clones, with about 87% observed a single time. The sequenced sample was peripheral blood. The receptor source for this set is a woman in her twenties or thirties with COVID-19, enrolled during active disease. CDR3s include the opening cysteine and the closing phenylalanine or tryptophan. The D gene is left open where the match is weak. Size is omitted from some rows. Given values are once, few, many or a class for expanded clones.

clone_size j_call d_call v_call cdr3_aa cdr3_nt
NA TRBJ1-1 NA TRBV5-1 CASSLTAGMDTEAFF TGCGCCAGCAGCTTGACAGCAGGGATGGACACTGAAGCTTTCTTT
NA TRBJ2-1 TRBD1 TRBV7-2 CASSLLTGSSYNEQFF TGTGCCAGCAGCTTACTGACAGGGTCATCCTACAATGAGCAGTTCTTC
NA TRBJ2-4 NA TRBV6-2/TRBV6-3 CASSYWARENIQYF TGTGCCAGCAGTTACTGGGCGAGGGAGAACATTCAGTACTTC
few TRBJ1-6 TRBD1 TRBV7-2 CASSYLPPGQGRSPLHF TGTGCCAGCAGCTACCTACCCCCGGGACAGGGGCGATCACCCCTCCACTTT
NA TRBJ1-2 NA TRBV6-1 CASSEARSYGYTF TGTGCCAGCAGTGAAGCCAGATCATATGGCTACACCTTC
NA TRBJ1-5 NA TRBV19 CASSIRQAGNQPQHF TGTGCCAGTAGTATTCGCCAGGCAGGGAATCAGCCCCAGCATTTT
NA TRBJ1-6 NA TRBV27 CASSQRGGSPLHF TGTGCCAGCAGCCAACGGGGAGGGTCACCCCTCCACTTT
few TRBJ1-2 NA TRBV4-1 CASSQVGRGQNYGYTF TGCGCCAGCAGCCAAGTGGGTAGGGGCCAGAACTATGGCTACACCTTC
NA TRBJ1-5 NA TRBV23-1 CASSQERGGCNQPQHF TGCGCCAGCAGTCAGGAAAGGGGGGGCTGCAATCAGCCCCAGCATTTT
NA TRBJ2-7 NA TRBV11-3 CASSLDRVTYEQYF TGTGCCAGCAGCTTAGACAGGGTCACCTACGAGCAGTACTTC
NA TRBJ1-2 NA TRBV29-1 CSVERGNYGYTF TGCAGCGTTGAGCGGGGAAACTATGGCTACACCTTC
NA TRBJ1-1 TRBD1 TRBV19 CASSDRGDNTEAFF TGTGCCAGTAGTGACAGGGGCGATAACACTGAAGCTTTCTTT
NA TRBJ1-2 NA TRBV3-1/TRBV3-2 CASSLGQGYTF TGTGCCAGCAGCCTAGGACAGGGCTACACCTTC
few TRBJ1-2 NA TRBV24-1 CATSGGPRGYTF TGTGCCACCAGTGGGGGGCCGCGAGGCTACACCTTC
NA TRBJ1-2 NA TRBV15 CATSRAGTYYGYTF TGTGCCACCAGCAGAGCCGGGACTTACTATGGCTACACCTTC
NA TRBJ1-6 NA TRBV6-1 CASSEAPTVSF TGTGCCAGCAGTGAAGCCCCGACAGTCTCCTTT
NA TRBJ2-5 NA TRBV2 CASRVASGQETQYF TGTGCCAGCAGAGTAGCGTCCGGGCAAGAGACCCAGTACTTC
NA TRBJ2-7 NA TRBV19 CASSPQGPSHYEQYF TGTGCCAGTAGTCCCCAGGGCCCCTCTCACTACGAGCAGTACTTC
many TRBJ2-1 TRBD1 TRBV19 CASRTVDRGNEQFF TGTGCCAGTAGGACCGTCGACAGGGGCAATGAGCAGTTCTTC
NA TRBJ1-1 NA TRBV12-3/TRBV12-4 CASSEPLYTEAFF TGTGCCAGCAGTGAACCTCTCTATACGGAAGCTTTCTTT
NA TRBJ1-2 NA TRBV30 CAWSAGRDYGYTF TGTGCCTGGAGTGCGGGCAGGGATTATGGCTACACCTTC
NA TRBJ1-2 TRBD1 TRBV19 CASSPQGGYGYTF TGTGCCAGTAGCCCCCAGGGGGGCTATGGCTACACCTTC
NA TRBJ2-3 NA TRBV28 CASSLGPVGPSTDTQYF TGTGCCAGCAGTCTAGGCCCCGTAGGCCCTAGCACAGATACGCAGTATTTT
NA TRBJ1-5 NA TRBV19 CASSIIAGSSRSHPQHF TGTGCCAGTAGTATAATCGCGGGATCCAGTCGATCTCATCCCCAGCATTTT
NA TRBJ1-4 NA TRBV5-1 CASSLGGATNEKLFF TGCGCCAGCAGCTTGGGCGGTGCAACTAATGAAAAACTGTTTTTT
NA TRBJ2-4 TRBD2 TRBV13 CASSLSEAGTSKNIQYF TGTGCCAGCAGCTTGTCCGAAGCGGGGACTTCTAAAAACATTCAGTACTTC
NA TRBJ2-5 NA TRBV6-1 CASSEARGAQETQYF TGTGCCAGCAGTGAAGCACGGGGGGCTCAAGAGACCCAGTACTTC
once TRBJ1-3 NA TRBV19 CASKTDFSGNTIYF TGTGCCAGTAAGACAGACTTCTCTGGAAACACCATATATTTT
NA TRBJ1-3 NA TRBV15 CATSRDREFSGNTIYF TGTGCCACCAGCAGAGACAGGGAATTCTCTGGAAACACCATATATTTT
few TRBJ1-2 TRBD1 TRBV29-1 CSVPGQGALGYTF TGCAGCGTTCCGGGACAGGGGGCCCTTGGCTACACCTTC
once TRBJ1-2 TRBD1 TRBV3-1/TRBV3-2 CASSITGTGPYGYTF TGTGCCAGCAGCATAACCGGGACAGGGCCCTATGGCTACACCTTC
once TRBJ2-2 NA TRBV4-1 CASSQDRGWWLFF TGCGCCAGCAGCCAAGATCGGGGGTGGTGGCTGTTTTTT